This is a list of T cell receptor beta chains from one sample in a study of T cell responses to AZD1222 COVID-19 vaccine. The repertoire was sequenced with immunoSEQ multiplex PCR; TCRdb's copy has only in-frame clones and lacks some. The sample carries 130,000 or so clones, roughly 90% recorded once. This specimen was peripheral blood, taken on day 0 of AZD1222 vaccination. The receptors derive from an adult in good health. Each CDR3 is given with its conserved first and last residue. A D gene is named only where the DNA matches it firmly. Not every row has a clone size; where given, it reads once, few, many or a size class.

clone_size,v_call,j_call,d_call,cdr3_nt,cdr3_aa
-,TRBV28,TRBJ1-3,-,TGTGCCAGCAGTTTTTGGGGGGACACCATATATTTT,CASSFWGDTIYF
-,TRBV4-3,TRBJ2-7,TRBD1,TGCGCCAGCAGCCTAGGGGTAGGGGGCTTGTACGAGCAGTACTTC,CASSLGVGGLYEQYF
-,TRBV6-5,TRBJ2-7,TRBD2,TGTGCCAGCAGTTACTTAAGGACTAGCAGCTACGAGCAGTACTTC,CASSYLRTSSYEQYF
-,TRBV6-5,TRBJ1-2,-,TGTGCCAGCAGTTCTTCCAGGGTTTCCGGTAACTATGGCTACACCTTC,CASSSSRVSGNYGYTF
-,TRBV9,TRBJ1-3,-,TGTGCCAGCAGCGTAAGTGTGTCCGACACCATATATTTT,CASSVSVSDTIYF
-,TRBV7-2,TRBJ2-3,-,TGTGCCAGCAGCTTAAAAGCGGGCCCCCCGGACACGCAGTATTTT,CASSLKAGPPDTQYF
-,TRBV7-2,TRBJ2-1,-,TGTGCCAGCAGCCCGCAATGGGGGTCGGATGAGCAGTTCTTC,CASSPQWGSDEQFF
-,TRBV3-1/TRBV3-2,TRBJ1-2,-,TGTGCCAGCAGCCAATCTAACTATGGCTACACCTTC,CASSQSNYGYTF
-,TRBV5-1,TRBJ1-2,TRBD1,TGCGCCAGCAGCGCCGGACAGGACAACTATGGCTACACCTTC,CASSAGQDNYGYTF
-,TRBV27,TRBJ1-5,TRBD1,TGTGCCAGCAGACATTTCCGGGACAGGATGGACGGTCATAGCAATCAGCCCCAGCATTTT,CASRHFRDRMDGHSNQPQHF
-,TRBV15,TRBJ2-5,-,TGTGCCACCAGCAGCGGACTCTCCCAAGAGACCCAGTACTTC,CATSSGLSQETQYF
-,TRBV5-1,TRBJ2-1,-,TGCGCCAGCAGCTTGGTGGGAGAACCTAACAATGAGCAGTTCTTC,CASSLVGEPNNEQFF
-,TRBV4-2,TRBJ1-5,-,TGTGCCAGCAGCCTGTACAGGGTAGGTCAGCCCCAGCATTTT,CASSLYRVGQPQHF
-,TRBV28,TRBJ2-2,TRBD1,TGTGCCAGCAGCACCGGGACAGGGGTTTTAGGCGGGGAGCTGTTTTTT,CASSTGTGVLGGELFF
-,TRBV7-9,TRBJ1-2,-,TGTGCCAGCAGCTTATCGGGGGGGATTAACTATGGCTACACCTTC,CASSLSGGINYGYTF
few,TRBV6-2/TRBV6-3,TRBJ1-2,TRBD1,TGTGCCAGCAATTACCACTCCCTCGGACAGGAAGCTAACTATGGCTACACCTTC,CASNYHSLGQEANYGYTF
-,TRBV28,TRBJ2-1,TRBD2,TGTGCCAGCAGGCGGGGCGGGGGTTACAATGAGCAGTTCTTC,CASRRGGGYNEQFF
-,TRBV27,TRBJ1-5,-,TGTGCCAGCAGTTTATCGCCCGGGGAGGACAATCAGCCCCAGCATTTT,CASSLSPGEDNQPQHF
once,TRBV27,TRBJ2-2,-,TGTGCCAGCAGTACGACGATAGCCGGGGAGCTGTTTTTT,CASSTTIAGELFF
few,TRBV6-2/TRBV6-3,TRBJ2-7,TRBD1,TGTGCCAGCAGTACAGACAGGGTAACCTCCTACGAGCAGTACTTC,CASSTDRVTSYEQYF
once,TRBV21-1,TRBJ2-1,-,TGTGCCACCCGGGTAGCGGGGGTCCGGAATGAGCAGTTCTTC,CATRVAGVRNEQFF
-,TRBV11-1,TRBJ1-2,-,TGTGCCAGCAGCTTAGCCCCCCGGGAGGCCAACTATGGCTACACCTTC,CASSLAPREANYGYTF
-,TRBV5-4,TRBJ1-2,-,TGTGCCAGCACTAGCCGGATCGCCGGAGGGGGCTACACCTTC,CASTSRIAGGGYTF
-,TRBV6-2/TRBV6-3,TRBJ2-7,TRBD2,TGTGCCAGCAGTTACTTTCAGCGGGAGAGCTCCTACGAGCAGTACTTC,CASSYFQRESSYEQYF
once,TRBV28,TRBJ2-7,-,TGTGCCAGCAGTTTATTCGGTGGGGACTACGAGCAGTACTTC,CASSLFGGDYEQYF
-,TRBV11-2,TRBJ2-1,TRBD2,TGTGCCAGCAGCTTACGGGGACTAGCGGAAATTAATGAGCAGTTCTTC,CASSLRGLAEINEQFF
-,TRBV7-9,TRBJ1-5,-,TGTGCCAGCAGCTTAGGACAGAATAGCAATCAGCCCCAGCATTTT,CASSLGQNSNQPQHF
-,TRBV5-1,TRBJ1-6,-,TGCGCCAGCAGCCCGGGTTCGGGCAATTCACCCCTCCACTTT,CASSPGSGNSPLHF
once,TRBV28,TRBJ2-3,-,TGTGCCAGCAGCCCAACGGGACTGGGTCCAGATACGCAGTATTTT,CASSPTGLGPDTQYF